The rows below give T cell receptor beta chains drawn from one sample of a study of post-analysis software for immune sequencing data. Via MiXCR, TCRdb re-called the PCR reads, giving one row per CDR3 protein. This table has over 150,000 distinct CDR3 sequences, approximately 31% appearing once. Sequencing was carried out using blood. The receptors were sampled from a girl between 5 and 17 years old with multiple sclerosis. Both conserved end residues are part of each CDR3. A D gene is named only where the DNA matches it firmly. Rows may omit the clone size; those that give it use once, few, many or a size class.

J gene	clone size	V gene	D gene	CDR3 length	CDR3 protein	CDR3 DNA
TRBJ2-7	many	TRBV20-1	-	12	CSASGSTSGQYF	TGCAGTGCTAGTGGATCTACGTCTGGGCAGTACTTC
TRBJ2-1	many	TRBV12-3/TRBV12-4	TRBD2	15	CASSTGGGLYNEQFF	TGTGCCAGCAGTACGGGAGGGGGGCTTTACAATGAGCAGTTCTTC
TRBJ2-5	many	TRBV9	TRBD2	17	CASSVAPAGGLGETQYF	TGTGCCAGCAGCGTAGCTCCAGCGGGAGGGTTGGGAGAGACCCAGTACTTC
TRBJ2-2	-	TRBV20-1	-	13	CSALEANTGELFF	TGCAGTGCCCTCGAGGCAAACACCGGGGAGCTGTTTTTT
TRBJ2-7	-	TRBV28	TRBD2	16	CASIPGGSGGRNEQYF	TGTGCCAGCATCCCTGGGGGAAGCGGGGGGAGAAATGAGCAGTACTTC
TRBJ2-5	many	TRBV5-1	TRBD2	17	CASSLGLAGGLQETQYF	TGCGCCAGCAGCTTGGGACTAGCGGGAGGTTTACAAGAGACCCAGTACTTC
TRBJ2-1	once	TRBV2	-	16	CASSGWVESSYNELFF	TGTGCCAGCAGTGGGTGGGTCGAAAGCTCCTACAATGAGCTGTTCTTC
TRBJ2-7	-	TRBV29-1	-	12	CSAVAASYEQYF	TGCAGCGCTGTGGCAGCCTCCTACGAGCAGTACTTC
TRBJ1-1	few	TRBV5-1	-	16	CASNWESGREETEAFF	TGCGCCAGCAATTGGGAGTCCGGCAGGGAGGAAACTGAAGCTTTCTTT
TRBJ1-1	-	TRBV18	-	13	CASSPGGNTEAFF	TGTGCCAGCTCACCAGGGGGGAACACTGAAGCTTTCTTT
TRBJ2-7	-	TRBV3-1	-	15	CAGSQARVGAYEQYF	TGTGCCGGCAGCCAAGCCAGGGTAGGGGCCTACGAGCAGTACTTC
TRBJ1-5	-	TRBV28	-	15	CASSEYRVSNQPQHF	TGTGCCAGCAGTGAATACAGGGTTAGCAATCAGCCCCAGCATTTT
TRBJ2-7	few	TRBV25-1	TRBD2	17	CASSGGAAGVLIYEQYF	TGTGCCAGCAGTGGTGGAGCCGCGGGAGTTCTCATCTACGAGCAGTACTTC
TRBJ2-1	many	TRBV9	TRBD2	13	CASSSGLAVEQFF	TGTGCCAGCAGCTCGGGACTAGCGGTTGAGCAGTTCTTC
TRBJ2-5	few	TRBV7-2	-	16	CASSLFGLARKETQYF	TGTGCCAGCAGCTTATTTGGGCTAGCCCGGAAAGAGACCCAGTACTTC
TRBJ2-7	many	TRBV20-1	-	12	CSARYAEDEQYF	TGCAGTGCTAGATACGCAGAGGACGAGCAGTACTTC
TRBJ2-3	-	TRBV5-1	-	16	CASSPRDPRPTDTQYF	TGCGCCAGCAGCCCACGGGACCCGAGGCCCACAGATACGCAGTATTTT
TRBJ2-7	many	TRBV12-3/TRBV12-4	-	12	CASSQGQYEQYF	TGTGCCAGCAGCCAGGGTCAGTACGAGCAGTACTTC
TRBJ2-1	-	TRBV4-2	TRBD2	16	CASSQGLGTSNNEQFF	TGTGCCAGCAGCCAAGGGCTGGGGACTAGCAACAATGAGCAGTTCTTC
TRBJ2-3	few	TRBV12-3/TRBV12-4	-	14	CASSPWPSTDAQYF	TGTGCCAGCAGCCCCTGGCCTAGCACAGATGCGCAGTATTTT
TRBJ1-2	many	TRBV7-6	-	11	CASSPLDGYTF	TGTGCCAGCAGCCCCCTCGATGGCTACACCTTC
TRBJ2-1	-	TRBV20-1	TRBD2	14	CSARRRELYNEQFF	TGCAGTGCTAGAAGGCGGGAGCTCTACAATGAGCAGTTCTTC
TRBJ2-7	few	TRBV5-1	-	16	CASSPGVGGGLDEQYF	TGCGCCAGCAGCCCCGGCGTTGGGGGAGGCTTGGACGAGCAGTACTTC
TRBJ2-7	-	TRBV11-2	TRBD1	12	CASSSTGYEQYF	TGTGCCAGCAGCTCGACAGGGTACGAGCAGTACTTC
TRBJ2-1	few	TRBV19	TRBD1	18	CASSRQGTGPTYYNEQFF	TGTGCCAGTAGTCGGCAAGGGACAGGCCCGACCTACTACAATGAGCAGTTCTTC
TRBJ1-1	-	TRBV7-8	-	14	CASRPTRAATEAFF	TGTGCCAGCAGGCCAACTAGGGCTGCCACTGAAGCTTTCTTT
TRBJ2-7	many	TRBV5-5	-	15	CASAFGPDSSYEQYF	TGTGCCAGCGCCTTTGGCCCGGACAGTTCCTACGAGCAGTACTTC
TRBJ2-7	many	TRBV9	-	16	CASSVGPRRYSYEQYF	TGTGCCAGCAGCGTTGGCCCCAGGAGATATTCCTACGAGCAGTACTTC
TRBJ2-1	few	TRBV20-1	TRBD2	14	CSAPDGLEYNEQFF	TGCAGTGCCCCTGATGGACTAGAATACAATGAGCAGTTCTTC
TRBJ2-3	few	TRBV5-8	TRBD2	15	CANSLVAGAHHTQYF	TGTGCCAACAGCTTGGTGGCGGGAGCGCACCATACGCAGTATTTT
TRBJ2-1	few	TRBV5-1	-	12	CASSISVGREFF	TGCGCCAGCAGTATTAGTGTTGGGCGGGAGTTCTTC
TRBJ1-5	-	TRBV30	TRBD1	14	CAWKPTGSRQPQHF	TGTGCCTGGAAGCCGACAGGGTCCAGGCAGCCCCAGCATTTT
TRBJ2-1	-	TRBV24-1	TRBD2	13	CATSDSGLDLQFF	TGTGCCACCAGTGATTCGGGACTAGATTTGCAGTTCTTC
TRBJ2-7	many	TRBV12-3/TRBV12-4	TRBD1	15	CASSSHRGRTYEQYF	TGTGCCAGCAGTTCTCACAGGGGGAGGACCTACGAGCAGTACTTC
TRBJ2-3	once	TRBV11-2	TRBD2	17	CASSITPTRESGDTQYF	TGTGCCAGCAGCATCACCCCAACGCGGGAGAGCGGGGATACGCAGTATTTT
TRBJ2-3	-	TRBV7-2	-	16	CASSFWDRQSTDTQYF	TGTGCCAGCAGCTTTTGGGACCGCCAGAGCACAGATACGCAGTATTTT
TRBJ1-2	many	TRBV29-1	-	15	CSAGPGTSPNYGYTF	TGCAGCGCAGGTCCCGGCACTTCCCCTAACTATGGCTACACCTTC
TRBJ2-3	-	TRBV3-1	-	18	CASSQDPASGLRTDTQYF	TGTGCCAGCAGCCAAGACCCGGCGAGCGGGTTGCGCACAGATACGCAGTATTTT
TRBJ2-3	many	TRBV7-9	TRBD1	15	CASSYRGAGTDTQYF	TGTGCCAGCAGCTACAGGGGCGCGGGCACAGATACGCAGTATTTT
TRBJ1-5	-	TRBV7-2	-	13	CASSLDVDQPQHF	TGTGCCAGCAGCTTAGATGTGGATCAGCCCCAGCATTTT